The 20 T cell receptor beta chains presented below share a single source sample, sequenced in a study of T cell responses to AZD1222 COVID-19 vaccine. Profiling relied on immunoSEQ multiplex PCR, and the TCRdb table lists in-frame clones only, not all of them. The table shows 95,000 to 150,000 clones, with about 93% occurring only once. The material sequenced was peripheral blood, taken 28 days after the second AZD1222 dose. The receptors originated from an adult who received the AZD1222 COVID-19 vaccine.

The chain uses TRBV7-9 and TRBJ1-1; D ambiguous. Germline V CDR1 and CDR2: SEHNR, FQNEAQ (reference sequence). Trimming removed 1 base from V and 4 bases from J, with 7 bases in between. The length of the CDR3 is 13 residues. CDR3 bases: TGTGCCAGCAGCTTAGGTCAAAGCACTGAAGCTTTCTTT. Its translation: CASSLGQSTEAFF.

The chain employs TRBV18 and TRBJ2-1; D is undetermined. Trimming took off 3 bases at V and 8 bases at J, with 8 bases between the two ends. Germline loops: CDR1 KGHSH, CDR2 LQKENI. The CDR3 length is 12 residues. For the CDR3, the DNA is TGTGCCAGCTCACCGAGGAACGATGAGCAGTTCTTC. Translated: CASSPRNDEQFF.

The J gene is TRBJ2-7, the V gene TRBV27; maybe TRBD2 (6 bases). CDR1 and CDR2 from the germline V gene are MNHEY and SMNVEV (reference sequence). V lost 5 bases and J 6 bases, leaving 14 bases between the germline ends. This CDR3 is built from 13 residues. CDR3 nucleotide sequence: TGTGCCAGCAGTCCCCGACTAGATCGCGAGCAGTACTTC. Translated, it gives CASSPRLDREQYF.

J is TRBJ2-3 and V is TRBV7-6, with TRBD2 matching 7 bases. Germline CDR1 reads SGHVS; CDR2 reads FNYEAQ. This CDR3 spans 14 amino acids. The junction had 4 bases not matched to a gene; V was cut back by 5 bases and J by 2 bases. The CDR3 loop is CASSGGTNTDTQYF. The DNA of the CDR3 is TGTGCCAGCAGCGGAGGGACTAACACAGATACGCAGTATTTT.

V is TRBV6-2 or TRBV6-3 and J is TRBJ2-3; 8 bases are a match to TRBD2. Germline V lookup: CDR1 MNHEY, CDR2 SVGEGT. The CDR3 extends over 14 amino acids. Germline trimming cut 4 bases from V and 4 bases from J; bases unmatched to any gene: 4. CDR3 DNA sequence: TGTGCCAGCAGTTTTCCGGGAGGGGCAGATACGCAGTATTTT. It codes for CASSFPGGADTQYF.

The rearrangement links TRBV6-5 to TRBJ2-7; tentatively, D is TRBD1 (5 bases). V lost 1 base and J lost 7, with 14 bases in between. Germline CDR1 MNHEY, CDR2 SVGAGI. This CDR3 spans 14 amino acids. The CDR3 DNA follows: TGTGCCAGCAGTTACTTTCCAGGGCGTTATGAGCAGTACTTC. This encodes CASSYFPGRYEQYF.

The chain employs TRBV27 and TRBJ1-1, with 7 nucleotides matching TRBD1. The trim removed 6 bases at V and 4 bases at J, leaving 8 bases unmatched. Germline CDR1 reads MNHEY; CDR2 reads SMNVEV (reference sequence). The CDR3 consists of 14 residues. For the CDR3, the DNA is TGTGCCAGCAGCCATATAGCAGGGGGCACTGAAGCTTTCTTT. This encodes CASSHIAGGTEAFF.

On this clone: Other DNA sequences in this specimen translate into the identical CDR3. The rearrangement joins TRBV7-9 to TRBJ1-2; D gene uncertain. The germline V and J ends were trimmed by 4 bases and 4 bases, with 4 bases remaining between them. CDR1 is SEHNR and CDR2 is FQNEAQ in the germline V gene (reference sequence). This CDR3 has 11 residues. CDR3 sequence: CASSSSYGYTF. The CDR3 region has the DNA TGTGCCAGCAGCTCAAGCTATGGCTACACCTTC.

V usage is TRBV6-5 and J usage is TRBJ1-1; possible D gene TRBD1, 5 bases. Germline V gene lookup returns CDR1 MNHEY and CDR2 SVGAGI. The V end was cut by 3 bases, the J end by 1 base, with 12 bases between. The CDR3 totals 15 residues. The CDR3 reads CASSYFGQPNTEAFF. The CDR3 nucleotides read TGTGCCAGCAGTTATTTCGGACAACCGAACACTGAAGCTTTCTTT.

The chain employs TRBV2 and TRBJ1-5, with D perhaps TRBD1 (6 bases). The V and J ends lost 3 bases and 3 bases respectively, with 9 bases between them. Per germline, CDR1 SNHLY and CDR2 FYNNEI. The CDR3 covers 14 residues. The CDR3 sequence is CASSEDRDNQPQHF. In nucleotides, the CDR3 is TGTGCCAGCAGTGAGGACAGAGACAATCAGCCCCAGCATTTT. The complete variable domain, with remaining parts taken from reference TRBV2 and TRBJ1-5, reads EPEVTQTPSHQVTQMGQEVILRCVPISNHLYFYWYRQILGQKVEFLVSFYNNEISEKSEIFDDQFSVERPDGSNFTLKIRSTKLEDSAMYFCASSEDRDNQPQHFGDGTRLSIL.

The J gene is TRBJ1-6, the V gene TRBV4-3, with D hard to call. The CDR3 totals 13 residues. Germline assignment: CDR1 LGHNA and CDR2 YSLEER. Trimming left V 3 bases short and J 10 bases short, with 10 bases between. Written as DNA, the CDR3 is TGCGCCAGCAGCCAGATCGCGTTCTCACCCCTCCACTTT. Its translation is CASSQIAFSPLHF.

J is TRBJ2-7 and V is TRBV7-2; 12 bases match TRBD2. The CDR3 spans 18 residues. Germline-derived CDR1 and CDR2 are SGHTA and FQGNSA. V lost 0 bases to trimming and J lost 2 bases; unmatched junction nucleotides: 8. CDR3 protein: CASSLARASGRATYEQYF. In DNA form, the CDR3 reads TGTGCCAGCAGCTTAGCTAGGGCTAGCGGGAGGGCCACCTACGAGCAGTACTTC.

This rearrangement joins TRBV5-6 to TRBJ1-2, with D unclear. Deletions cut 4 bases from V and 2 bases from J, with 9 bases between. This CDR3 has 13 residues. Germline V lookup: CDR1 SGHDT, CDR2 YYEEEE. The CDR3 DNA reads TGTGCCAGCAGCATCCCACCCAACTATGGCTACACCTTC. It translates to CASSIPPNYGYTF. Combining the CDR3 with reference TRBV5-6 and TRBJ1-2 gives the whole variable domain DAGVTQSPTHLIKTRGQQVTLRCSPKSGHDTVSWYQQALGQGPQFIFQYYEEEERQRGNFPDRFSGHQFPNYSSELNVNALLLGDSALYLCASSIPPNYGYTFGSGTRLTVV.

V is TRBV5-4 and J is TRBJ2-3; 12 nucleotides align to TRBD2. The ends lost 0 bases at V and 4 bases at J; junction bases unmatched: 3. Germline CDR1 SGHNT, CDR2 YYREEE (reference sequence). The CDR3 consists of 16 residues. For the CDR3, the DNA is TGTGCCAGCAGCTTGGGACTAGCGGGAGCTGCAGATACGCAGTATTTT. It yields the protein CASSLGLAGAADTQYF.

This clone was seen a handful of times. This sequence joins TRBV5-5 and TRBJ1-1; tentative D call: TRBD1 (5 bases). The CDR3 is made up of 15 amino acids. V gave up 3 bases and J gave up 7 bases, with 19 bases separating them. Germline V gives CDR1 SGHKS, CDR2 YYEKEE (reference sequence). Here the CDR3 DNA reads TGTGCCAGCAGCTCCGTGGGGCAGGGAAAAGGTGAAGCTTTCTTT. Translating it yields CASSSVGQGKGEAFF.

This chain connects TRBV12-3 or TRBV12-4 to TRBJ1-1; D call uncertain. V lost 5 bases and J lost 7, with 14 bases in between. The CDR3 is made up of 13 amino acids. The CDR3 coding sequence is TGTGCCAGCAGTAACGCTGGGAAGTATGAAGCTTTCTTT. This sequence encodes CASSNAGKYEAFF.

The chain uses TRBV7-2 and TRBJ2-1, with no clear D. There are 14 residues in the CDR3. Germline V gene lookup returns CDR1 SGHTA and CDR2 FQGNSA. The ends were cut back, 5 bases at V and 2 bases at J, with 10 bases in the middle. The CDR3 region has the DNA TGTGCCAGCAGCCAAAGTGCAGCCTACAATGAGCAGTTCTTC. Translation gives CASSQSAAYNEQFF.

This chain uses TRBV5-6 with TRBJ2-5; perhaps TRBD2 as D (6 bases). CDR1 SGHDT and CDR2 YYEEEE come from the germline V gene. The CDR3 extends over 15 amino acids. Trimming stripped 3 bases from V and 2 bases from J, with 14 bases between. The CDR3 loop is CASSSLGRGQETQYF. The CDR3 DNA sequence: TGTGCCAGCAGCTCACTCGGGCGGGGACAAGAGACCCAGTACTTC.

The rearrangement joins TRBV6-2 or TRBV6-3 to TRBJ1-6; possible D gene TRBD1, 5 bases. CDR3 size: 14 residues. Trimming pared 4 bases from V and 7 bases from J, leaving 11 bases between. CDR1 and CDR2 (germline): MNHEY, SVGEGT. The CDR3 reads CASSSGLPNSPLHF. The CDR3 DNA is TGTGCCAGCAGTTCGGGACTTCCCAATTCACCCCTCCACTTT.

This clone was recorded a few times. This rearrangement joins TRBV7-9 to TRBJ1-1; possibly TRBD1 for D (6 bases). CDR3 length equals 12 residues. Germline CDR1 and CDR2: SEHNR and FQNEAQ (reference sequence). Trimming shortened V by 7 bases and J by 4 bases, and 10 bases separated the two germline ends. The CDR3 protein is CASNRQATEAFF. The CDR3 DNA reads as TGTGCCAGCAACCGACAGGCCACTGAAGCTTTCTTT.